These 4 T cell receptor beta chains were sequenced from one sample in a study of shared clonotypes between healthy human individuals. Repertoires were generated with immunoSEQ multiplex PCR, while TCRdb's copy carries only in-frame clones and drops some. Seen here are 950,000 to 1,300,000 clones, about 77% observed once, and the top ten hold over 1.3%. Sequencing was done on a sample of memory CD4+ T cells sorted from blood. Noted subset: CD45RA-negative fraction. Receptors originate from a man aged 18 to 30 in good health.

This sequence joins TRBV5-1 and TRBJ1-4; no reliable D call. Trimming shortened V by 2 bases and J by 8 bases, and 7 bases separated the two germline ends. CDR1 is SGHRS and CDR2 is YFSETQ in the germline V gene. The CDR3 has 12 residues. Here the CDR3 reads CASSLPAEKLFF. CDR3 DNA: TGCGCCAGCAGCTTACCGGCGGAAAAACTGTTTTTT.

This clone was found many times. The V call is TRBV28, the J call TRBJ2-7; TRBD1 aligns across 7 bases. The CDR3 consists of 15 residues. J was trimmed by 1 base and V by 3 bases; bases with no gene match: 6. The V gene's germline CDR1 is MDHEN and CDR2 SYDVKM. The CDR3 here is CASSLNQGVSYEQYF. DNA for the CDR3: TGTGCCAGCAGTTTGAACCAGGGGGTTTCCTACGAGCAGTACTTC. The full variable domain, completed using reference TRBV28 and TRBJ2-7, is DVKVTQSSRYLVKRTGEKVFLECVQDMDHENMFWYRQDPGLGLRLIYFSYDVKMKEKGDIPEGYSVSREKKERFSLILESASTNQTSMYLCASSLNQGVSYEQYFGPGTRLTVT.

Note on this clone: Without the conserved terminal phenylalanine or tryptophan, this CDR3 likely stems from a read error. Because the CDR3's place on the DNA is in doubt, the DNA is left out and the CDR3 is given as listed by TCRdb. The V call is TRBV20-1, the J call TRBJ2-7; the table assigns TRBD2, which was not confirmed against the DNA. CDR1 and CDR2 from the germline V gene are DFQATT and SNEGSKA (reference sequence). The CDR3 numbers 10 amino acids, ends counted. The CDR3 sequence is CSAWTSGRAL.

The rearrangement uses TRBV29-1 and TRBJ2-5; D possibly uses TRBD1 or TRBD2 (5 bases each). Germline V gives CDR1 SQVTM, CDR2 ANQGSEA. This CDR3 comprises 14 residues. V was clipped by 3 bases and J by 7 bases, with 18 bases between them. CDR3 protein: CSVDLYGTAGTQYF. The CDR3 nucleotides are TGCAGCGTTGACTTATATGGGACCGCAGGGACCCAGTACTTC.